The sequence of this T cell receptor (beta chain) was determined in a study of siplizumab effects on memory and regulatory T cells. Germline V gene lookup returns CDR1 MDHEN and CDR2 SYDVKM. The CDR3 is made up of 15 amino acids. V dropped 10 bases and J dropped 7 bases, with 25 bases sitting between them. Sequencing used immunoSEQ multiplex PCR; TCRdb keeps in-frame clones, though not all of them. The sample holds some 97,000 clones; 94% are singletons and the top ten take 0.55% to 0.65%. The chain has TRBV28 and TRBJ2-5; weak D call: TRBD1 (5 bases). This receptor was identified in a human donor in good health. The source material was Tregs sorted from blood. CDR3 loop: CATLEHRSRWRTQYF. The CDR3 coding sequence is TGTGCCACCCTTGAGCACAGGAGTAGGTGGCGGACCCAGTACTTC.